This TCR beta chain stems from a study of T cell responses to AZD1222 COVID-19 vaccine (dated by TCRdb to the early 2020s). About the full investigation: TCR sequencing was performed for some 250 trial participants, of whom some 200 were given two doses of AZD1222 and around 25 were given two doses of MenACWY control vaccine. Trial participants were enrolled by age into 18-55, 56-69 and 70-plus year subgroups, with approximately 150, 30 and 60 TCR-sequenced participants respectively.

Trimming costs V 2 bases and J 4 bases, and their ends lie 8 bases apart. Including cysteine and phenylalanine, the CDR3 has 13 amino acids. Left in the record is the CDR3 DNA by itself, 39 bases read in frame from the first base. Based on the germline V gene (reference sequence), the CDR1 and CDR2 sequences are SGHNT and YYREEE. Turning to this clone: This receptor's antigen is unknown. No qualities accompany the bases; no much larger clone lies one base away.

Per the publication, the time point label means: baseline before first vaccination. In the paper's terms, the treatment or condition label means: meningococcal conjugate vaccine given as trial control. Samples from vaccinated people were obtained from the UK trials COV001 and COV002, which included a single-blind randomized controlled phase 2/3 trial of AZD1222 (ChAdOx1 nCoV-19) in healthy adults. Trial participant PBMC samples were collected at day 0 and day 28 after the second dose for TCRbeta chain sequencing. What the research found in general, with its limitations: Spike-specific TCR breadth and depth rose significantly after two AZD1222 doses compared with day 0 and with MenACWY recipients. The 56-69-year group was small, and its depth increase did not reach significance, likely because of low power. The vaccine-associated CD4 TCRs covered the entire spike protein, and the dominant responses fell in regions 160-218 and 743-854. Most participants were white British and females outnumbered males, and the authors suggested that clonal diversity may have been underestimated. Only a handful of AZD1222 recipients were SARS-CoV-2 seropositive at baseline, limiting conclusions about previously exposed vaccinees. Because no samples from the day 14 peak response were available, repertoires could be characterized only after the peak T cell response. Reportedly, close to half of the unique spike-specific TCRs recognized epitopes lying outside the regions that are mutated in the B.1.351 and B.1.1.7 variants.

The CDR3 regions of human TCRbeta chains were subjected to immunosequencing. Under the source paper's analysis protocol: TCRs in the repertoires were matched against a reference library of SARS-CoV-2-specific TCRs that had been generated with the MIRA antigen-specificity platform. Breadth meant the fraction of unique TCRs that were SARS-CoV-2-associated, whereas depth meant the fraction of total T cells that were SARS-CoV-2-associated. Each spike-specific TCR was assigned to its reactive spike region and to a CD4 or CD8 class using the MIRA data. Log10-transformed breadth and depth values were compared by one-way ANOVA with Sidak's multiple comparisons tests. TCRdb obtained this table from immuneACCESS and retained in-frame rearrangements with V and J assigned. These tables miss some clones; where compared with another copy, unresolved V genes account for less than half of the shortfall, and the remainder is unexplained. That table furnishes V, J and clone size, whereas the DNA furnished D and trimming. The sample yields some 110,000 clones; over 75% were counted once. Clones ranked in the top ten supply roughly 4.3% of the sample.

Sample: peripheral blood, taken on day 0 of MenACWY control vaccination. The chain was built from TRBV5-4 and TRBJ2-3, with the D gene too uncertain to name. The receptor comes from an adult in good health. The CDR3 amino acid sequence is: CASSFDSSDTQYF. The nucleotide sequence reads TGTGCCAGCAGCTTCGACTCCTCAGATACGCAGTATTTT.